This T cell receptor beta chain was sequenced in a study of blood T cell repertoires in COVID-19. As for the study in general: Whether acute or convalescent, the COVID-19 samples came from the United States, Italy and Spain. T cells, B-cell-depleted T cells, or PBMCs supplied cDNA or gDNA.

V gave up 3 bases and J gave up 3 bases, with 15 bases separating them. The CDR3 contains 15 residues. The germline gives CDR1 DFQATT, CDR2 SNEGSKA (reference sequence). Per the study methods: Reference gene primer amplification gave estimated nucleated cell counts. Clones were read by immunoSEQ multiplex PCR, and TCRdb kept only the in-frame ones, dropping some. The DNA was the basis for D and trimming; V, J and clone size are from that table. The table records approximately 250,000 clones, approximately 87% of them present only once. The specimen sequenced was peripheral blood. The chain combines TRBV20-1 with TRBJ1-5; the D gene is possibly TRBD1 (6 bases). The receptor was isolated from a human donor in a cohort sampled during active COVID-19. CDR3 coding DNA: TGCAGTGCTAGTACAGGACAGAGAGTCAATCAGCCCCAGCATTTT. Translation: CSASTGQRVNQPQHF.